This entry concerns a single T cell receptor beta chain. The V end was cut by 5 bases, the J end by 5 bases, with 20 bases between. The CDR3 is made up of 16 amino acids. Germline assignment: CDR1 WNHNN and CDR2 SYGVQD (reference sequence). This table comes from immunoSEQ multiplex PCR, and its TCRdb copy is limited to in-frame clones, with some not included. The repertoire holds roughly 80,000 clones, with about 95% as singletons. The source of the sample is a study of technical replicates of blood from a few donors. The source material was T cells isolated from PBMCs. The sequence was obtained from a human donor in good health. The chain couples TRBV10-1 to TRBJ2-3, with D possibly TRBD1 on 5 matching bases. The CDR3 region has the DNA TGCGCCAGCAGTCTAGGGGCAGGCTCTCCCAAAGATACGCAGTATTTT. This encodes CASSLGAGSPKDTQYF.